Listed below are T cell receptor beta chains from one sample, sequenced in a study of shared clonotypes between healthy human individuals. The repertoire was sequenced with immunoSEQ multiplex PCR; TCRdb's copy has only in-frame clones and lacks some. The sample has approximately 2.3 million clones, over 90% seen once. Source material: naive CD4+ T cells from PBMCs. Source of these receptors: a man aged 18 to 29 in good health. Some clones in this sample may be carry-over from other donors' samples. The CDR3 runs from the conserved cysteine through the conserved F or W. The order of the fields is J gene, D gene, clone size, V gene, CDR3 protein, CDR3 DNA. A D gene is named only where the DNA matches it firmly. Size tells how often a clone was seen (once, few, many) or the class of an expanded clone, and some rows leave it out.

J: TRBJ2-1; D: -; size: -; V: TRBV18; CDR3: CASSPLYGGSGAYNEQFF; DNA: TGTGCCAGCTCACCCCTATACGGAGGAAGTGGAGCCTACAATGAGCAGTTCTTC
J: TRBJ1-5; D: TRBD1; size: -; V: TRBV7-9; CDR3: CASSLQQGANSPQHF; DNA: TGTGCCAGCAGCCTCCAACAGGGGGCGAATTCGCCCCAGCATTTT
J: TRBJ1-1; D: -; size: -; V: TRBV6-6; CDR3: CASSSLWSAEAFF; DNA: TGTGCCAGCAGTTCTCTGTGGTCCGCTGAAGCTTTCTTT
J: TRBJ1-2; D: -; size: -; V: TRBV11-2; CDR3: CASSLVGGANYGYTF; DNA: TGTGCCAGCAGCTTAGTCGGGGGTGCTAACTATGGCTACACCTTC
J: TRBJ1-5; D: -; size: once; V: TRBV7-2; CDR3: CASSLAFGVGSNQPQHF; DNA: TGTGCCAGCAGCTTAGCGTTTGGGGTTGGTAGCAATCAGCCCCAGCATTTT
J: TRBJ2-1; D: TRBD2; size: -; V: TRBV5-8; CDR3: CASSWFGGSSYNEQFF; DNA: TGTGCCAGCAGCTGGTTTGGCGGGAGTTCGTACAATGAGCAGTTCTTC
J: TRBJ2-2; D: -; size: -; V: TRBV5-1; CDR3: CASSFERLANTGELFF; DNA: TGCGCCAGCAGCTTCGAGCGGTTAGCGAACACCGGGGAGCTGTTTTTT
J: TRBJ2-1; D: -; size: -; V: TRBV9; CDR3: CASRTPGVDWFF; DNA: TGTGCCAGCAGAACCCCGGGAGTTGATTGGTTCTTC
J: TRBJ1-2; D: -; size: once; V: TRBV4-2; CDR3: CASSPQVGQALANYGYTF; DNA: TGTGCCAGCAGCCCCCAGGTGGGGCAGGCCCTAGCTAACTATGGCTACACCTTC
J: TRBJ2-7; D: -; size: -; V: TRBV6-1; CDR3: CASRLGSEGYEQYF; DNA: TGTGCCAGCAGGTTGGGCAGCGAAGGCTACGAGCAGTACTTC
J: TRBJ1-2; D: TRBD1; size: -; V: TRBV4-1; CDR3: CASSLGGQGYGYTF; DNA: TGCGCCAGCAGCCTTGGGGGACAGGGATATGGCTACACCTTC
J: TRBJ2-1; D: -; size: -; V: TRBV5-1; CDR3: CASSLPPAGHFYNEQFF; DNA: TGCGCCAGCAGCTTGCCCCCGGCGGGTCACTTTTACAATGAGCAGTTCTTC
J: TRBJ2-5; D: TRBD1; size: once; V: TRBV7-9; CDR3: CASSLGTGGQETQYF; DNA: TGTGCCAGCAGCTTAGGGACAGGGGGGCAAGAGACCCAGTACTTC
J: TRBJ2-2; D: -; size: -; V: TRBV2; CDR3: CASRKGRNTGELFF; DNA: TGTGCCAGCAGGAAGGGCAGAAACACCGGGGAGCTGTTTTTT
J: TRBJ1-2; D: -; size: -; V: TRBV7-8; CDR3: CASSSVSSADYGYTF; DNA: TGTGCCAGCAGCTCCGTAAGCTCAGCGGACTATGGCTACACCTTC
J: TRBJ2-7; D: -; size: -; V: TRBV29-1; CDR3: CSVQRGGTPDYEQYF; DNA: TGCAGCGTTCAAAGGGGGGGGACACCTGACTACGAGCAGTACTTC